This paragraph covers one T cell receptor beta chain sequence. Its antigen is unidentified. The sample originates from a study of cytomegalovirus exposure and HLA in healthy donors. The study's findings and limits: The authors later linked a missense DCLRE1C variant to TCR beta V- and J-gene trimming. In vitro assays verified that a few CMV-associated chains recognized CMV antigens specifically.

The CDR3 extends over 12 amino acids. Trimming took 8 bases from V and 3 from J, leaving 10 bases between them. The germline V gene encodes CDR1 MDHEN and CDR2 SYDVKM. The PCR made use of 60 Vbeta and 13 Jbeta primers. Data came from immunoSEQ multiplex PCR; TCRdb stores just in-frame clones and leaves some out. The sample lists some 160,000 clones; more than 70% were seen once. The chain uses TRBV28 and TRBJ1-1; D might be TRBD1 (6 bases). Sequencing was performed on PBMCs. This clonotype was sampled from a woman in her 40s in good health and CMV-seronegative. CDR3 DNA sequence: TGTGCCAGCTTCGACAGGTACACTGAAGCTTTCTTT. Encoded protein: CASFDRYTEAFF.